The 23 T cell receptor beta chains listed next were all sequenced from one sample in a study of post-analysis software for immune sequencing data. Study findings and constraints: A few TRBV segments were significantly more frequent in patients than in controls. TRBV5-6, TRBV5-1 and TRBV20-1 were among these segments.

Carried by the TCR beta cDNA libraries were unique molecular identifiers. Each CDR3 protein gets one entry after TCRdb re-called the PCR reads with MiXCR. The table lists roughly 540,000 distinct CDR3 sequences, 34% of them singletons. These receptors lack a known antigen. Sequencing input: blood. These receptors came from a girl aged 2-17 years with multiple sclerosis.

The sample holds a few counts of this clonotype. V usage is TRBV7-9 and J usage is TRBJ1-1; a possible D gene is TRBD1 (5 bases). Germline CDR1 reads SEHNR; CDR2 reads FQNEAQ (reference sequence). This CDR3 has 17 residues. The ends were cut back, 1 base at V and 0 bases at J, with 15 bases in the middle. This CDR3 reads CASSLGYRGRLNTEAFF. For the CDR3, the DNA is TGTGCCAGCAGCTTAGGATATCGGGGCAGGCTGAACACTGAAGCTTTCTTT.

This clonotype came up a few times. The V and J genes are TRBV27 and TRBJ2-5; 14 bases are shared with TRBD2. CDR1 and CDR2 (germline): MNHEY, SMNVEV (reference sequence). V was clipped by 7 bases and J by 4 bases; unmatched bases: 8. The length of the CDR3 is 16 residues. This chain's CDR3 is CASKLRLAGGRETQYF. CDR3 DNA sequence: TGTGCCAGCAAACTTCGACTAGCGGGGGGGAGAGAGACCCAGTACTTC.

The table lists this clonotype with a few counts. The chain carries TRBV20-1 and TRBJ1-5; no clear D. The V gene lost 3 bases and the J gene lost 4 bases, with 13 bases spanning the gap. Germline CDR1 DFQATT, CDR2 SNEGSKA (reference sequence). The CDR3 totals 14 residues. CDR3 DNA sequence: TGCAGTGCTAGTGAGGCGAACTCAAATCAGCCCCAGCATTTT. This gives the protein CSASEANSNQPQHF.

This clonotype occurred a few times. This chain uses TRBV11-2 with TRBJ1-6, with TRBD1 matching 7 bases. The V segment lost 6 bases and the J segment 13 bases; nucleotides outside the gene matches: 6. Germline V gene lookup returns CDR1 SGHAT and CDR2 FQNNGV. The CDR3 sequence is 12 residues long. CDR3 DNA: TGTGCCAGCAGTCCGGGACAGACCCCCCTCCACTTT. It translates to CASSPGQTPLHF.

This chain uses TRBV7-9 with TRBJ2-7; possibly TRBD2 for D (6 bases). V was pared by 3 bases and J by 0 bases, with 12 bases between. The CDR3 spans 15 residues. Per germline, CDR1 SEHNR and CDR2 FQNEAQ (reference sequence). The CDR3 bases are TGTGCCAGCAGCTTCCGGGACTTCGGCTCCTACGAGCAGTACTTC. Translating gives CASSFRDFGSYEQYF.

The sample holds a few counts of this clonotype. The chain has TRBV2 and TRBJ2-7, with 7 positions matching TRBD2. The DNA end is more similar to TRBJ2-5, so the J call may be wrong. Germline lookup yields CDR1 SNHLY and CDR2 FYNNEI. The CDR3 totals 13 residues. The DNA of the CDR3 is TGTGCCAGCGGACTAGGGGATTTAGAGACCCAGTACTTC. Protein: CASGLGDLETQYF.

V is TRBV10-1 and J is TRBJ2-3; maybe TRBD2 (5 bases). CDR3 length: 13 residues. Germline lookup yields CDR1 WNHNN and CDR2 SYGVQD (reference sequence). Trimming left V 5 bases short and J 5 bases short, with 11 bases between. CDR3: CASSLPAGDTQYF. The DNA of the CDR3 is TGCGCCAGCAGTCTGCCCGCGGGAGATACGCAGTATTTT.

The gene calls are TRBV29-1 and TRBJ1-2; D perhaps matches TRBD1 (6 bases). This CDR3 is built from 17 residues. From germline, CDR1 is SQVTM and CDR2 ANQGSEA. Trimming stripped 1 base from V and 0 bases from J, with 18 bases between. The CDR3 DNA is TGCAGCGTTGAAGTTAGGACAGCTTTCTTAACTAACTATGGCTACACCTTC. Protein product: CSVEVRTAFLTNYGYTF.

The chain links TRBV29-1 to TRBJ1-1; 7 bases map to TRBD1. The germline V gene encodes CDR1 SQVTM and CDR2 ANQGSEA. The CDR3 spans 15 residues. With 6 bases clipped from V and 4 bases from J, the junction kept 14 bases outside the gene matches. CDR3 protein: CSVLVRGRDRTEAFF. CDR3 DNA sequence: TGCAGCGTCCTGGTAAGGGGGCGTGATCGCACTGAAGCTTTCTTT.

The chain uses TRBV20-1 and TRBJ2-2; TRBD1 matches at 8 bases. CDR1 is DFQATT, CDR2 SNEGSKA, per germline (reference sequence). This CDR3 region has 15 residues. V was pared by 0 bases and J by 6 bases, with 6 bases of the junction left unmatched. The CDR3 loop is CSARDLQGVPGELFF. CDR3 bases: TGCAGTGCTAGAGATCTACAGGGGGTACCCGGGGAGCTGTTTTTT.

This clonotype occurred many times. The chain uses TRBV10-2 and TRBJ2-1, with 7 positions matching TRBD2. This CDR3 region has 13 residues. Germline loops: CDR1 WSHSY, CDR2 SAAADI. Unmatched junction bases numbered 8, after V lost 7 bases and J lost 8 bases. As DNA, the CDR3 is TGCGCCAGCAACGCTGGACTAGTCTATGAGCAGTTCTTC. Amino acid sequence: CASNAGLVYEQFF.

This clonotype showed up just once. The chain is built from TRBV7-2 and TRBJ1-6, with D maybe TRBD1 (5 bases). The CDR3 contains 19 residues. The germline CDR1 and CDR2 sequences are SGHTA and FQGNSA. Trimming took off 10 bases at V and 7 bases at J, with 32 bases between the two ends. The CDR3 DNA follows: TGTGCCACCCCACCAGATACAGGAGTAGGAGCCTTACGGAATTCACCCCTCCACTTT. Translation gives CATPPDTGVGALRNSPLHF. Together with reference TRBV7-2 and TRBJ1-6, the CDR3 gives the full variable domain: GAGVSQSPSNKVTEKGKDVELRCDPISGHTALYWYRQSLGQGLEFLIYFQGNSAPDKSGLPSDRFSAERTGGSVSTLTIQRTQQEDSAVYLCATPPDTGVGALRNSPLHFGNGTRLTVT.

Notes on this clonotype: A much larger clone differs by one base, so this may be a read error. The chain uses TRBV7-9 and TRBJ1-2; no firm D call. The germline V gene encodes CDR1 SEHNR and CDR2 FQNEAQ (reference sequence). The CDR3 is 15 residues long. The chain's CDR3 is CAGSLVGRKAYGYTF. As DNA, the CDR3 is TGTGCCGGCAGCTTAGTGGGCAGAAAGGCCTATGGCTACACCTTC.

The rearrangement joins TRBV7-6 to TRBJ2-2, with TRBD1 matching 7 bases. Germline V CDR1 and CDR2: SGHVS, FNYEAQ. V dropped 5 bases and J dropped 2; count of bases not matched to a gene: 8. This CDR3 contains 16 residues. CDR3 DNA: TGTGCCAGCAGCCGGATTGACAGGGATAACACCGGGGAGCTGTTTTTT. Its translation: CASSRIDRDNTGELFF.

The rearrangement links TRBV20-1 to TRBJ2-7; D is uncertain. The CDR3 length is 12 residues. Germline CDR1 reads DFQATT; CDR2 reads SNEGSKA (reference sequence). V was pared by 1 base and J by 5 bases, with 9 bases between. The CDR3 sequence: CSARVMSDEQYF. In DNA form, the CDR3 reads TGCAGTGCTAGAGTCATGAGCGACGAGCAGTACTTC.

This chain uses TRBV6-5 with TRBJ1-5, with a tentative D call TRBD1 (5 bases). Germline-derived CDR1 and CDR2 are MNHEY and SVGAGI. The CDR3 is 15 amino acids. With 4 bases removed from V and 2 bases from J, the gap between germline ends came to 12 bases. The CDR3 DNA follows: TGTGCCAGCAGTTTGGCGAGGGGCGGCAATCAGCCCCAGCATTTT. This gives the protein CASSLARGGNQPQHF.

This clonotype was seen once. The rearrangement joins TRBV5-1 to TRBJ1-1; D perhaps matches TRBD1 (5 bases). CDR3 length: 13 amino acids. Germline V gene sequence: CDR1 SGHRS, CDR2 YFSETQ. Trimming removed 9 bases from V and 0 bases from J, with 12 bases in between. CDR3 nucleotide sequence: TGCGCCACCCGTAAGGGACTGAACACTGAAGCTTTCTTT. It encodes CATRKGLNTEAFF.

This clonotype was recorded at least ten times. This sequence joins TRBV29-1 and TRBJ2-3; TRBD1 or TRBD2 may be the D gene (5 bases each). Trimming shortened V by 2 bases and J by 5 bases, and 17 bases separated the two germline ends. The CDR3 contains 15 residues. Germline CDR1 reads SQVTM; CDR2 reads ANQGSEA. CDR3 sequence: CSVESGPIAGDTQYF. The CDR3 DNA sequence: TGCAGCGTTGAATCGGGACCCATCGCGGGAGATACGCAGTATTTT.

The V call is TRBV7-9, the J call TRBJ2-7; D perhaps matches TRBD2 (5 bases). There are 12 residues in the CDR3. V lost 5 bases and J 3 bases, leaving 8 bases between the germline ends. Germline assignment: CDR1 SEHNR and CDR2 FQNEAQ (reference sequence). In nucleotides, the CDR3 is TGTGCCAGCAGCGAACTAGGCTACGAGCAGTACTTC. It specifies CASSELGYEQYF.

The V gene is TRBV20-1, the J gene TRBJ2-1, with D uncertain. V was trimmed by 2 bases and J by 5 bases, leaving 10 bases between them. In germline, CDR1 is DFQATT, CDR2 SNEGSKA (reference sequence). This CDR3 comprises 13 residues. The CDR3 loop is CSARTNPNNEQFF. CDR3 bases: TGCAGTGCTAGAACAAACCCGAACAATGAGCAGTTCTTC.

This chain links TRBV20-1 with TRBJ1-2, with a possible D match to TRBD1 (5 bases). Trimming pared 7 bases from V and 3 bases from J, leaving 12 bases between. This CDR3 region has 12 residues. Germline CDR1 is DFQATT and CDR2 is SNEGSKA (reference sequence). This chain's CDR3 is CSVEDRDYGYTF. The CDR3 DNA reads as TGCAGTGTCGAAGACAGAGACTATGGCTACACCTTC.

About this clonotype: A junction boundary mismatches the germline segment, possibly from a read error. The chain combines TRBV11-2 with TRBJ1-2; TRBD1 is a possible D gene (6 bases). From germline, CDR1 is SGHAT and CDR2 FQNNGV. CDR3 length: 18 residues. Here the CDR3 DNA reads TGTGCCAGCAGCTTAAGCCGGGACAAACAACCTTCTAACTATGGCTGCACCTTC. Encoded protein: CASSLSRDKQPSNYGCTF.

This clonotype was counted between two and nine times. The chain is built from TRBV5-1 and TRBJ2-3, with D perhaps TRBD1 or TRBD2 (6 bases each). CDR3 length: 15 residues. The germline V gene has CDR1 SGHRS and CDR2 YFSETQ. V dropped 0 bases and J dropped 4 bases, with 12 bases sitting between them. CDR3 sequence reads: CASSLEGGTPDTQYF. In DNA, the CDR3 is TGCGCCAGCAGCTTGGAGGGGGGTACCCCAGATACGCAGTATTTT.